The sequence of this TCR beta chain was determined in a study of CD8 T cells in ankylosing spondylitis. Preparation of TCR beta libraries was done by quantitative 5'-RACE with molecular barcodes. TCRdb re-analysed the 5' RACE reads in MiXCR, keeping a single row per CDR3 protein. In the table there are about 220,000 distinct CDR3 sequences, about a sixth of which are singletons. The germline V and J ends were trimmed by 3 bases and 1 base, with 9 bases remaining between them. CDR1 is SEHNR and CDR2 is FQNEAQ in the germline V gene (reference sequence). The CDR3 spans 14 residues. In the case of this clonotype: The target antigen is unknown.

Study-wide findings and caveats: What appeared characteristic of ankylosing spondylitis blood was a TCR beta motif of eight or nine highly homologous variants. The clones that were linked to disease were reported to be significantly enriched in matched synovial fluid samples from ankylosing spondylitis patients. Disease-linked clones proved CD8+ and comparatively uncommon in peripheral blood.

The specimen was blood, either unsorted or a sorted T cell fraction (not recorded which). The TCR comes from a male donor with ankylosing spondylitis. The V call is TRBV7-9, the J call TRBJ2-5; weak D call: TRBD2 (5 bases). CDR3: CASSFSGTQETQYF. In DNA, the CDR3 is TGTGCCAGCAGCTTTTCGGGAACCCAAGAGACCCAGTACTTC.